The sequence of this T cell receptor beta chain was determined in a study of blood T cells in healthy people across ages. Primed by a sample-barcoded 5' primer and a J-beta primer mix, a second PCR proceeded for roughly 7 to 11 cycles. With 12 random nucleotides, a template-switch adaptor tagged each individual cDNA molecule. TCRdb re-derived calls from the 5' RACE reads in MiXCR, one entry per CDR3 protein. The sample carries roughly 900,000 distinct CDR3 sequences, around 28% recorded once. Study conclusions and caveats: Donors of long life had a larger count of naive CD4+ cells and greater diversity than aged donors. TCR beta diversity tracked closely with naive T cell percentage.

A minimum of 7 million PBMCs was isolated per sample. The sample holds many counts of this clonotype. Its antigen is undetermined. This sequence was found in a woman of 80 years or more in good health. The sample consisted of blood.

This CDR3 is CASSLGQINSPLHF. The CDR3 DNA reads as TGTGCCAGCAGCTTGGGACAAATTAATTCACCCCTCCACTTT. The rearrangement joins TRBV7-2 to TRBJ1-6, with a possible D match to TRBD1 (6 bases). The CDR3 totals 14 residues. Germline loops: CDR1 SGHTA, CDR2 FQGNSA. V was clipped by 3 bases and J by 6 bases, with 9 bases between them. Full variable domain (rest looked up from reference TRBV7-2 and TRBJ1-6): GAGVSQSPSNKVTEKGKDVELRCDPISGHTALYWYRQSLGQGLEFLIYFQGNSAPDKSGLPSDRFSAERTGGSVSTLTIQRTQQEDSAVYLCASSLGQINSPLHFGNGTRLTVT.